A selection of T cell receptor beta chains follows, all from one sample in a study of T cell responses to AZD1222 COVID-19 vaccine. TCRdb's copy holds only in-frame clones and misses some; the assay was immunoSEQ multiplex PCR. Altogether 180,000 or so clones are present, 92% being singletons, with the ten largest covering 1% to 1.5%. Sequenced material: peripheral blood, taken 28 days after the second AZD1222 dose. The receptor source for this set is an adult who received the AZD1222 COVID-19 vaccine. The CDR3 runs from the conserved cysteine through the conserved F or W.

j_gene | v_gene | CDR3aa
TRBJ1-1 | TRBV5-4 | CASSLLGAALNTEAFF
TRBJ1-4 | TRBV28 | CASSFGQDMPPDNEKLFF
TRBJ1-1 | TRBV2 | CASKTSGTEAFF
TRBJ2-1 | TRBV24-1 | CATRGPVSNEQFF
TRBJ1-2 | TRBV3-1/TRBV3-2 | CASSRVRAGGYTF
TRBJ1-4 | TRBV5-3 | CARSLRATNEKLFF
TRBJ2-5 | TRBV11-1 | CASSFASGTGETQYF
TRBJ1-2 | TRBV6-1 | CASSEALRQTNYGYTF
TRBJ2-3 | TRBV5-6 | CASSLSGQFTDTQYF
TRBJ1-5 | TRBV30 | CAWSGQGRQPQHF
TRBJ1-2 | TRBV10-3 | CAISESENYGYTF